This is a list of T cell receptor beta chains from one sample in a study of T cell responses to AZD1222 COVID-19 vaccine. Method: immunoSEQ multiplex PCR; TCRdb's copy keeps in-frame clones and lacks some. The sample holds fewer than 200,000 clones, around 88% seen once. Sequenced material: peripheral blood, taken 28 days after the second AZD1222 dose. The receptors were sampled from an adult who received the AZD1222 COVID-19 vaccine. Each CDR3 is given with its conserved first and last residue. A D gene is named only where the DNA matches it firmly. Some rows mark clone size as missing; the rest say once, few, many or name a class of expanded clone.

>-|16|TRBJ2-1|TRBD1|TRBV28
CATSSEGQGFSDEQFF
TGTGCCACCTCCTCAGAGGGACAGGGGTTCAGCGATGAGCAGTTCTTC
>-|13|TRBJ1-5|-|TRBV3-1/TRBV3-2
CASSQGPLQPQHF
TGTGCCAGCAGCCAAGGTCCTCTGCAGCCCCAGCATTTT
>-|13|TRBJ2-5|TRBD1|TRBV6-5
CASRTTGVETQYF
TGTGCCAGCAGAACGACAGGGGTGGAGACCCAGTACTTC
>-|15|TRBJ1-2|TRBD1|TRBV30
CAWSRMGQGDYGYTF
TGTGCCTGGAGCCGCATGGGACAGGGGGACTATGGCTACACCTTC
>-|17|TRBJ1-5|TRBD1|TRBV28
CASSLGGAGGAWQPQHF
TGTGCCAGCAGTTTAGGCGGGGCAGGGGGCGCTTGGCAGCCCCAGCATTTT
>-|14|TRBJ1-3|TRBD1|TRBV3-1/TRBV3-2
CASSYRGSGNTIYF
TGTGCCAGCAGCTACAGGGGCTCTGGAAACACCATATATTTT
>-|15|TRBJ2-7|-|TRBV30
CAWGRRELITYEQYF
TGTGCCTGGGGCAGGAGGGAACTAATCACCTACGAGCAGTACTTC
>-|14|TRBJ2-3|-|TRBV19
CASSMAGDGDTQYF
TGTGCCAGTAGTATGGCGGGTGACGGAGATACGCAGTATTTT
>once|14|TRBJ1-6|-|TRBV27
CASSQDIGNSPLHF
TGTGCCAGCAGTCAAGACATCGGGAATTCACCCCTCCACTTT
>few|17|TRBJ2-6|TRBD1|TRBV7-9
CASSRGQGRSGANVLTF
TGTGCCAGCAGCCGGGGACAGGGCCGCTCTGGGGCCAACGTCCTGACTTTC
>-|14|TRBJ1-1|TRBD1|TRBV6-5
CASRGGTGNTEAFF
TGTGCCAGCAGGGGGGGGACAGGGAACACTGAAGCTTTCTTT
>-|16|TRBJ2-3|TRBD2|TRBV18
CASSPVRGGAGDTQYF
TGTGCCAGCTCACCTGTTCGCGGGGGGGCAGGTGATACGCAGTATTTT
>-|16|TRBJ1-6|-|TRBV6-5
CASSYAPLHYNSPLHF
TGTGCCAGCAGTTACGCCCCGTTACACTATAATTCACCCCTCCACTTT
>-|17|TRBJ2-7|-|TRBV6-1
CASSEQVTSGGPYEQYF
TGTGCCAGCAGTGAACAAGTTACGTCGGGGGGCCCGTACGAGCAGTACTTC
>-|15|TRBJ1-6|TRBD1|TRBV5-1
CASSPATGLTSPLHF
TGCGCCAGCAGCCCAGCGACAGGGTTGACTTCACCCCTCCACTTT
>-|14|TRBJ1-1|-|TRBV7-3
CASSPFGGGTEAFF
TGTGCCAGCAGCCCGTTTGGGGGGGGGACTGAAGCTTTCTTT
>-|13|TRBJ1-3|-|TRBV27
CASSFGDGNTIYF
-
>once|15|TRBJ1-6|TRBD1|TRBV4-3
CASSQDMQGDSPLHF
TGCGCCAGCAGCCAAGATATGCAGGGGGATTCACCCCTCCACTTT
>-|15|TRBJ1-2|TRBD1|TRBV6-5
CASSLGKGAKYGYTF
TGTGCCAGCAGTTTGGGGAAGGGGGCGAAGTATGGCTACACCTTC
>-|14|TRBJ2-2|-|TRBV7-9
CASSSESVAGELFF
TGTGCCAGCAGCTCTGAGTCAGTCGCCGGGGAGCTGTTTTTT
>-|16|TRBJ2-3|-|TRBV24-1
CATSDSMIGFRDTQYF
TGTGCCACCAGTGATTCAATGATAGGTTTCAGAGATACGCAGTATTTT
>-|12|TRBJ1-6|-|TRBV30
CAWGTGLSPLHF
TGTGCCTGGGGCACAGGGCTTTCACCCCTCCACTTT
>-|15|TRBJ2-3|TRBD1|TRBV10-3
CAISDHRGDADTQYF
TGTGCCATCAGTGATCACAGGGGTGACGCAGATACGCAGTATTTT
>-|12|TRBJ1-2|-|TRBV19
CASTGANYGYTF
TGTGCCAGTACCGGAGCTAACTATGGCTACACCTTC
>-|15|TRBJ2-3|TRBD2|TRBV28
CATGTSGVSTDTQYF
TGTGCCACCGGGACTAGCGGGGTCAGCACAGATACGCAGTATTTT
>-|14|TRBJ1-6|-|TRBV19
CASSMGVLDSPLHF
TGTGCCAGTAGTATGGGAGTCCTAGATTCACCCCTCCACTTT
>-|14|TRBJ1-6|-|TRBV6-5
CASRGGSGGSPLHF
TGTGCCAGCAGAGGAGGGTCCGGGGGGTCACCCCTCCACTTT
>-|16|TRBJ2-1|TRBD2|TRBV18
CASSLNPAGGFNEQFF
TGTGCCAGCTCACTAAACCCAGCGGGGGGCTTCAATGAGCAGTTCTTC
>once|16|TRBJ2-3|-|TRBV20-1
CSASSVAGDSTDTQYF
TGCAGTGCTAGTTCAGTGGCAGGCGACAGCACAGATACGCAGTATTTT
>-|17|TRBJ1-3|-|TRBV5-4
CASSSGRDRSSGNTIYF
TGTGCCAGCAGCTCAGGGAGGGATCGGAGCTCTGGAAACACCATATATTTT
>-|13|TRBJ1-2|-|TRBV5-1
CASSLVVDYGYTF
TGCGCCAGCAGCTTGGTCGTAGACTATGGCTACACCTTC
>few|15|TRBJ1-1|-|TRBV9
CASSGGSLGLTEAFF
TGTGCCAGCAGCGGGGGCTCCTTGGGATTGACTGAAGCTTTCTTT
>-|15|TRBJ2-7|TRBD1|TRBV20-1
CSASTGANPIYEQYF
TGCAGTGCTAGTACAGGGGCAAACCCCATCTACGAGCAGTACTTC
>few|16|TRBJ2-7|TRBD1|TRBV7-6
CASSPGTGGSSYEQYF
TGTGCCAGCAGCCCTGGGACAGGGGGGAGCTCCTACGAGCAGTACTTC
>few|11|TRBJ1-2|-|TRBV29-1
CSVGGGGGYTF
TGCAGCGTTGGAGGGGGAGGTGGCTACACCTTC
>-|16|TRBJ2-7|-|TRBV27
CASSLYSGRGGYEQYF
TGTGCCAGCAGTTTATACTCAGGTAGGGGGGGCTACGAGCAGTACTTC